The sequence of this T cell receptor (beta chain) was determined in a study of cytomegalovirus exposure and HLA in healthy donors. Points from the study as a whole: Later genetic work tied a missense DCLRE1C variant to beta-chain V and J trimming. Later analysis revealed greater clonal expansion in HLA-associated TCR beta chains than in equally common others. In a later analysis, specific HLA alleles were associated with around 17,000 TCR beta sequences at a 0.05 false discovery rate. Across donors, presence/absence analyses took sequencing depth to be roughly uniform.

The V and J ends lost 7 bases and 5 bases respectively, with 18 bases between them. The CDR3 contains 15 residues. Germline CDR1 reads MNHNS; CDR2 reads SASEGT. On this clone: Its antigen is as yet unknown.

The PCR contained 60 Vbeta and 13 Jbeta primers. TCRdb's copy holds only in-frame clones and misses some; the assay was immunoSEQ multiplex PCR. The sample lists 70,000 to 95,000 clones, approximately 84% occurring once. This TCR was sampled from a woman in her late teens or twenties in good health and CMV-seropositive. Source material: PBMCs. The rearrangement links TRBV6-1 to TRBJ2-1; D call uncertain. This CDR3 is CASKPTARHNNEQFF. The CDR3 DNA follows: TGTGCCAGCAAACCCACGGCTAGGCACAACAATGAGCAGTTCTTC.